The clone carrying this T cell receptor beta chain came up a few times. The antigen remains undetermined. A second PCR of 7 to 11 cycles used a sample-barcoded 5' primer and a J-beta primer mix. Every single cDNA molecule received a tag from a template-switch adaptor with 12 random nucleotides. TCRdb used MiXCR to reprocess the 5' RACE reads, holding one entry per CDR3 protein. The sample gives roughly 800,000 distinct CDR3 sequences, about 34% of which show up once; over 10% is in the top ten. Donors gave around 10 milliliters of peripheral blood apiece. V was trimmed by 3 bases and J by 2 bases, leaving 11 bases between them. This CDR3 spans 15 amino acids. This sample was taken from a study of blood T cells in healthy people across ages. Whole-study results and caveats: Whereas aged donors had fewer naive CD4+ cells, long-lived donors had more of them and higher diversity. With age, beta diversity per million T cells declined roughly linearly, significantly by approximately 41.

The material sequenced was blood. This receptor was taken from a man between 18 and 29 years old in good health. J is TRBJ1-5 and V is TRBV12-3 or TRBV12-4; no clear D gene. The CDR3: CASSFRGSGNQPQHF. The CDR3 region has the DNA TGTGCCAGCAGTTTTCGGGGATCCGGCAATCAGCCCCAGCATTTT.